These T cell receptor beta chains were read from a single sample in a study of T cells in Graves' hyperthyroidism and ophthalmopathy. TCRdb redid the calling of the multiplex PCR reads with MiXCR, one entry per CDR3 protein. The sample lists approximately 720,000 distinct CDR3 sequences, about 17% occurring once. The sample consisted of blood. Receptor source: a woman between 45 and 60 years old with Graves' hyperthyroidism that later progressed to Graves' ophthalmopathy. Each CDR3 is given with its conserved first and last residue.

CDR3,V,J
CASSEGRLWTNEKLFF,TRBV6-1,TRBJ1-4
CASSRTVNEKLFF,TRBV6-1,TRBJ1-4
CATSESQDGYEQYF,TRBV24-1,TRBJ2-7
CASRLEGVFNQPQHF,TRBV19,TRBJ1-5
CASSLPDRADEQYF,TRBV5-1,TRBJ2-7
CASRRLRGATDTQYF,TRBV12-3/TRBV12-4,TRBJ2-3
CASRVSTEIRPQHF,TRBV2,TRBJ1-5
CASSWGQHSNQPQHF,TRBV6-1,TRBJ1-5
CASSYSDGTSHEQFF,TRBV6-6,TRBJ2-1
CASTLGTGTNIQYF,TRBV2,TRBJ2-4
CASTIAALFDLRSSGYGYTF,TRBV7-9,TRBJ1-2
CASSSRGESYEQYF,TRBV7-9,TRBJ2-7
CSGTTGGDGIQYF,TRBV29-1,TRBJ2-4
CASSQERKELQPQHF,TRBV4-1,TRBJ1-5
CSAKAGGQETQYF,TRBV20-1,TRBJ2-5
CASSFYGNTEAFF,TRBV27,TRBJ1-1
CASRTQETQYF,TRBV6-1,TRBJ2-5
CASSQVGEPDTQYF,TRBV3-1,TRBJ2-3
CASSQDAAIEQFF,TRBV3-1,TRBJ2-1
CASSYNGGLGEKLFF,TRBV6-1,TRBJ1-4
CASSTAEYTEAFF,TRBV13,TRBJ1-1
CASSAGTGSPDTQYF,TRBV5-8,TRBJ2-3
CSARDWTAMNTEAFF,TRBV20-1,TRBJ1-1
CASSLVAPDRGGYGYTF,TRBV7-9,TRBJ1-2
CASSVTAGATEAFF,TRBV9,TRBJ1-1
CASSQGQNYGYTF,TRBV3-1,TRBJ1-2
CAITPDGSYNSPLHF,TRBV10-3,TRBJ1-6
CASSFLAGGPLGELFF,TRBV12-3/TRBV12-4,TRBJ2-2
CAIKGQASNQPQHF,TRBV6-1,TRBJ1-5
CASSLDWKRVGEKLFF,TRBV11-2,TRBJ1-4
CASSVAGSGGFNEQFF,TRBV9,TRBJ2-1
CASAIQGLRTGELFF,TRBV6-1,TRBJ2-2
CASSFVQGSTEAFF,TRBV5-6,TRBJ1-1
CASSVGGLSDTQYF,TRBV9,TRBJ2-3
CSANQGAGNQPQHF,TRBV20-1,TRBJ1-5
CASSFGTGRYTEAFF,TRBV7-2,TRBJ1-1
CSARDQGSGNTIYF,TRBV20-1,TRBJ1-3
CASRVEAANTEAFF,TRBV12-3/TRBV12-4,TRBJ1-1
CASSDTYTEAFF,TRBV2,TRBJ1-1
CASTTPLAGDRTSTDTQYF,TRBV19,TRBJ2-3
CASTPIDQYNEQFF,TRBV9,TRBJ2-1
CASSYLGEPYNEQFF,TRBV6-5,TRBJ2-1
CASSLGSRRGYTF,TRBV7-9,TRBJ1-2
CASSSIYSYEQYF,TRBV5-4,TRBJ2-7
CASSERGPVGELFF,TRBV2,TRBJ2-2
CASSQLGAGPSDYGYTF,TRBV4-2,TRBJ1-2
CASSYSGVLSPLHF,TRBV6-5,TRBJ1-6
CASSIGTGSQPQHF,TRBV7-8,TRBJ1-5
CASRALLGQGRTEAFF,TRBV11-2,TRBJ1-1
CASKTGTGDTGELSF,TRBV12-3/TRBV12-4,TRBJ2-2
CASSLQDTQYF,TRBV5-1,TRBJ2-3
CASRINRDNNQPQHF,TRBV6-1,TRBJ1-5
CAISLGQGSYEQYF,TRBV10-3,TRBJ2-7
CASSLMMRNTEAFF,TRBV12-3/TRBV12-4,TRBJ1-1
CSAVPGTRPHEQFF,TRBV20-1,TRBJ2-1
CASSSVTGNEQFF,TRBV3-1,TRBJ2-1
CASSPRDTTSYEQYF,TRBV7-9,TRBJ2-7
CASGQDHRAARELFF,TRBV12-5,TRBJ2-2